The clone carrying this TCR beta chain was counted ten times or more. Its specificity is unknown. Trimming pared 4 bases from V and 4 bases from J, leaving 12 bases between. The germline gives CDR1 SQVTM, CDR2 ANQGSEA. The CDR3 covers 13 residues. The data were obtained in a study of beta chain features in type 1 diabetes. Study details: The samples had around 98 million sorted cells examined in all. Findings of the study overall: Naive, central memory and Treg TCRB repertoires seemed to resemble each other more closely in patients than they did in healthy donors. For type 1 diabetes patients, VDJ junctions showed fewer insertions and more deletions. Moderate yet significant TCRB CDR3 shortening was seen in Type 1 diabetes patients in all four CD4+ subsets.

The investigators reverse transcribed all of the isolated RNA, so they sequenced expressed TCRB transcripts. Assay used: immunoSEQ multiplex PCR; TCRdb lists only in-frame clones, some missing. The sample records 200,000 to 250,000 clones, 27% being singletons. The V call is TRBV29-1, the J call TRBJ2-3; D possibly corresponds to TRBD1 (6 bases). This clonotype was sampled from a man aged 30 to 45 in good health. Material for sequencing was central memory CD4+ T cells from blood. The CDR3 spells CSVARGVADTQYF. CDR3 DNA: TGCAGCGTTGCCAGGGGAGTGGCAGATACGCAGTATTTT.